The present entry profiles one TCR beta chain with its context. Its antigen is not known. Combining a sample-barcoded 5' primer with a J-beta primer mix, a second PCR ran for roughly 7 to 12 cycles. TCRdb recomputed calls from the 5' RACE reads with MiXCR, one row per CDR3 protein. This sample has 900,000 to 950,000 distinct CDR3 sequences; 25% to 35% occur once, and the top ten carry approximately 10%. This sample is part of a study of blood T cells in healthy people across ages. Study-level results: Investigators treated diversity estimates from one million T cells as underestimates.

The V end lost 4 bases, the J end lost 2 bases, and 4 bases lay between the germline ends. Germline CDR1 SQVTM, CDR2 ANQGSEA. CDR3 size: 11 residues. Total RNA was isolated from each sample in quantities of at least 5.5 micrograms. These data are also associated with another study on T cells of mothers and their children. In that study: Related mother-child pairs showed slightly higher but non-significant overlap than unrelated pairs.

Material: blood. This sequence was found in a woman in her 40s in good health. The J gene is TRBJ2-3, the V gene TRBV29-1; D remains ambiguous. The CDR3 sequence: CSVALTDTQYF. The CDR3 nucleotides are TGCAGCGTTGCCCTCACAGATACGCAGTATTTT.